This TCR beta chain was found in a study of shared clonotypes between healthy human individuals. Measured with immunoSEQ multiplex PCR; TCRdb has only the in-frame clones, and not every one. The data hold about 1.5 million clones, with nearly 99% observed a single time. In the case of this clone: Its antigen is undetermined.

J gave up 3 bases and V 0 bases, and 2 bases lay outside the gene matches. This CDR3 is 14 amino acids long. Germline V gene lookup returns CDR1 LNHDA and CDR2 SQIVND (reference sequence). Study-level findings and limits: The study found about 5% of naive CD4 clonotypes shared across several donors.

The genes are TRBV19 and TRBJ2-7; TRBD1 agrees at 7 bases. The origin of this receptor is a man aged 25 to 45 in good health. The specimen sequenced was naive CD4+ T cells sorted from blood. Subset: CD45RA+ positively selected. This chain's CDR3 is CASSIEGTDYEQYF. The CDR3 coding sequence is TGTGCCAGTAGTATAGAGGGGACAGACTACGAGCAGTACTTC.